These 18 T cell receptor beta chains were sequenced from one sample in a study of a mutant IDH1 vaccine in newly diagnosed glioma. Time point of the sample: week 35, safety follow-up. It was 300 ug of mutant IDH1 20-mer peptide that made up each vaccine dose, given with topical imiquimod. Assay: immunoSEQ multiplex PCR; the TCRdb copy retains only in-frame clones and omits some. The data contain about 69,000 clones, around 87% of them singletons. No cognate antigen is known for these TCRs. Material: PBMCs, obtained from a glioma patient whose treatment included an IDH1 peptide vaccine. The source of these receptors is a man aged 30-40 years with glioma.

CDR3 nucleotides: TGTGCCATCAGTGACGGGCAGCCGCCTTCCTACGAGCAGTACTTC. Amino acids: CAISDGQPPSYEQYF. The genes are TRBV10-3 and TRBJ2-7; D call uncertain. The CDR3 loop spans 15 amino acids. V shed 3 bases and J shed 1 base, with 13 bases lying between them. The germline gives CDR1 ENHRY, CDR2 SYGVKD.

The chain uses TRBV18 and TRBJ1-4; maybe TRBD1 (5 bases). V was pared by 1 base and J by 7 bases, with 13 bases between. The germline gives CDR1 KGHSH, CDR2 LQKENI. The CDR3 consists of 15 residues. In nucleotides, the CDR3 is TGTGCCAGCTCACCACTTGGGACCGACGTTGAAAAACTGTTTTTT. It is translated as CASSPLGTDVEKLFF.

The gene calls are TRBV7-2 and TRBJ2-7, with D possibly TRBD2 on 6 matching bases. Trimming cost V 11 bases and J 0 bases, with 17 bases left between them. This CDR3 spans 14 amino acids. Germline V gene sequence: CDR1 SGHTA, CDR2 FQGNSA. The CDR3 nucleotides read TGTGCCGGCGGCGGTAGCGGCAGCTCCTACGAGCAGTACTTC. Its protein is CAGGGSGSSYEQYF.

CDR3 DNA sequence: TGCGCCAGCAGCCGAGACAGGGGGAACTATGGCTACACCTTC. This gives the protein CASSRDRGNYGYTF. The chain is built from TRBV5-1 and TRBJ1-2, with 9 bases aligning to TRBD1. Per germline, CDR1 SGHRS and CDR2 YFSETQ. CDR3 length equals 14 residues. V dropped 4 bases and J dropped 2; count of bases not matched to a gene: 3.

V and J are TRBV9 and TRBJ2-1; 16 bases line up with TRBD2. The germline V gene has CDR1 SGDLS and CDR2 YYNGEE. The CDR3 is made up of 18 amino acids. J gave up 1 base and V 6 bases, and 7 bases lay outside the gene matches. CDR3 sequence: CASNTGLAGGRSYNEQFF. The CDR3 DNA reads TGTGCCAGCAACACGGGACTAGCGGGAGGGCGGTCCTACAATGAGCAGTTCTTC.

The chain is built from TRBV2 and TRBJ2-5, with D unresolved. The CDR3 totals 11 residues. Germline-derived CDR1 and CDR2 are SNHLY and FYNNEI. Trimming took 5 bases from V and 5 from J, leaving 6 bases between them. The CDR3 nucleotides are TGTGCCAGCAGTTCTGCTGAGACCCAGTACTTC. This encodes CASSSAETQYF.

The rearrangement links TRBV6-6 to TRBJ1-2; D remains ambiguous. Trimming cost V 6 bases and J 1 base, with 9 bases left between them. Germline V gene sequence: CDR1 MNHNY, CDR2 SVGAGI (reference sequence). The CDR3 covers 13 residues. CDR3 DNA sequence: TGTGCCAGCAGACAACAATTTAACTATGGCTACACCTTC. It codes for CASRQQFNYGYTF.

V usage is TRBV5-1 and J usage is TRBJ1-1; D not certain. The CDR3 totals 14 residues. Germline lookup yields CDR1 SGHRS and CDR2 YFSETQ. Trimming removed 1 base at V and 1 base at J, with 8 bases between. The CDR3 loop reads CASSLTRRNTEAFF. Here the CDR3 DNA reads TGCGCCAGCAGCTTGACAAGGCGGAACACTGAAGCTTTCTTT.

This clone was seen a few times. The gene calls are TRBV15 and TRBJ1-1, with TRBD1 as a possible D gene (6 bases). This CDR3 has 16 amino acids. CDR1 and CDR2 from the germline V gene are LNHNV and YYDKDF (reference sequence). The V and J ends lost 3 bases and 1 base respectively, with 15 bases between them. This CDR3 is CATSSGPGQSNTEAFF. For the CDR3, the DNA is TGTGCCACCAGCAGTGGGCCGGGACAATCGAACACTGAAGCTTTCTTT.

The chain uses TRBV28 and TRBJ2-7; D unclear. CDR1 MDHEN and CDR2 SYDVKM come from the germline V gene. Trimming pared 3 bases from V and 2 bases from J, leaving 11 bases between. This CDR3 comprises 14 residues. The CDR3 spells CASSLESPPYEQYF. In DNA form, the CDR3 reads TGTGCCAGCAGTTTGGAGTCTCCGCCCTACGAGCAGTACTTC.

The sample holds one count of this clone. This chain uses TRBV5-1 with TRBJ2-2; either TRBD1 or TRBD2 may fit D (5 bases each). The germline V and J ends were trimmed by 6 bases and 3 bases, with 15 bases remaining between them. This CDR3 region has 15 residues. In germline, CDR1 is SGHRS, CDR2 YFSETQ. The CDR3 DNA follows: TGCGCCAGCACCTTTTCGGGGCCAGACACCGGGGAGCTGTTTTTT. It translates to CASTFSGPDTGELFF.

The chain uses TRBV21-1 and TRBJ1-5; the table calls TRBD1, which could not be checked here. TRBV21-1 is a pseudogene segment. There are 15 residues in the CDR3. DNA for the CDR3: TGTGCCAGCAGCAAAGTAAGGGACAGGCATCAGCCCCAGCATTTT. This encodes CASSKVRDRHQPQHF.

This clone turned up a few times. V usage is TRBV7-2 and J usage is TRBJ1-5; D remains ambiguous. Trimming removed 2 bases at V and 3 bases at J, with 8 bases between. CDR1 and CDR2 (germline): SGHTA, FQGNSA. This CDR3 has 14 residues. The CDR3 sequence: CASSLLHFNQPQHF. For the CDR3, the DNA is TGTGCCAGCAGCTTACTGCACTTCAATCAGCCCCAGCATTTT.

The rearrangement uses TRBV19 and TRBJ1-1, with 7 bases aligning to TRBD1. Germline values: CDR1 LNHDA, CDR2 SQIVND (reference sequence). V lost 8 bases to trimming and J lost 3 bases; unmatched junction nucleotides: 6. The CDR3 has 13 amino acids. DNA for the CDR3: TGTGCCAGTGGAAGGGGGCGGGACACTGAAGCTTTCTTT. Translated, it gives CASGRGRDTEAFF.

The J gene is TRBJ1-5, the V gene TRBV7-2, with 10 positions matching TRBD1. The CDR3 spans 15 residues. Losses at the gene ends were 4 bases for V and 5 bases for J; bases not matched to a gene: 5. Germline CDR1 SGHTA, CDR2 FQGNSA. The chain's CDR3 is CASSSMTGGYQPQHF. The CDR3 DNA sequence: TGTGCCAGCAGCTCCATGACAGGGGGCTATCAGCCCCAGCATTTT.

The chain links TRBV11-2 to TRBJ1-5; D not resolved. Germline V lookup: CDR1 SGHAT, CDR2 FQNNGV. Trimming took off 5 bases at V and 1 base at J, with 21 bases between the two ends. The CDR3 extends over 18 amino acids. The CDR3 sequence is CASSTSRTKRGSNQPQHF. The CDR3 DNA is TGTGCCAGCAGCACCTCCCGAACGAAACGAGGGAGCAATCAGCCCCAGCATTTT.

CDR3 loop: CASSYYGPQYF. Written as DNA, the CDR3 is TGTGCCAGCAGCTATTACGGGCCGCAGTATTTT. This chain links TRBV5-5 with TRBJ2-3; D is undetermined. CDR3 length: 11 residues. Germline-derived CDR1 and CDR2 are SGHKS and YYEKEE (reference sequence). V gave up 3 bases and J gave up 10 bases, with 9 bases separating them.

CDR3 protein: CASSAGGGYTF. In nucleotides, the CDR3 is TGTGCCAGCAGCGCGGGAGGGGGCTACACCTTC. The rearrangement uses TRBV9 and TRBJ1-2; no reliable D call. There are 11 residues in the CDR3. Trimming left V 3 bases short and J 8 bases short, with 8 bases between. Germline CDR1 and CDR2: SGDLS and YYNGEE.